The 12 T cell receptor beta chains given below trace back to one sample, sequenced in a study of T cell repertoires in cytomegalovirus infection. TCRdb fed the reads into MiXCR, producing one record per CDR3 protein. The sample records around 740,000 distinct CDR3 sequences, 35% to 45% being singletons. Sequences were obtained from PBMCs. Every receptor here comes from a human donor in good health (CMV status not recorded). Some clones in this sample may be carry-over from other donors' samples.

This clonotype was counted a few times. V usage is TRBV19 and J usage is TRBJ2-4, with D perhaps matching TRBD2 (6 bases). The germline V gene encodes CDR1 LNHDA and CDR2 SQIVND (reference sequence). The CDR3 contains 15 residues. V lost 5 bases, J lost 0 bases, and 11 bases lay in between. CDR3 in amino acids: CASSPRELAKNIQYF. DNA of the CDR3: TGTGCCAGTAGTCCCCGGGAGTTAGCCAAAAACATTCAGTACTTC.

The sample holds many counts of this clonotype. The V gene is TRBV7-2, the J gene TRBJ2-3; 7 nucleotides agree with TRBD1. CDR1 and CDR2 from the germline V gene are SGHTA and FQGNSA. The CDR3 sequence is 15 residues long. Trimming at V came to 4 bases and at J to 3 bases, leaving 7 bases not matched to a gene. The CDR3 DNA reads as TGTGCCAGCAGCTCAAGACAGGGTGGGACAGATACGCAGTATTTT. Its protein is CASSSRQGGTDTQYF.

J is TRBJ2-7 and V is TRBV28; tentative D call: TRBD1 (5 bases). Trimming shortened V by 7 bases and J by 2 bases, and 18 bases separated the two germline ends. CDR1 and CDR2 (germline): MDHEN, SYDVKM. The CDR3 runs to 15 residues. The CDR3 DNA reads as TGTGCCAGCACCTCCTGGCAGCAGGGAACCTACGAGCAGTACTTC. It codes for CASTSWQQGTYEQYF.

This clonotype was picked up a small number of times. The rearrangement uses TRBV2 and TRBJ2-1, with D possibly being TRBD1 or TRBD2 (5 bases each). V was cut by 5 bases and J by 6 bases, with 17 bases left in between. Per germline, CDR1 SNHLY and CDR2 FYNNEI. This CDR3 region has 15 residues. The CDR3 spells CASSRTSRGFNEQFF. Written as DNA, the CDR3 is TGTGCCAGCAGTCGGACATCCCGCGGGTTCAATGAGCAGTTCTTC.

This clonotype occurred many times. This sequence joins TRBV7-8 and TRBJ2-3, with 9 positions matching TRBD1. The CDR3 has 15 residues. V lost 2 bases, J lost 2 bases, and 2 bases stayed unmatched. The V gene's germline CDR1 is SGHVS and CDR2 FQNEAQ. The CDR3 coding sequence is TGTGCCAGCAGCTTACGGGACAGGGACACAGATACGCAGTATTTT. Residues: CASSLRDRDTDTQYF. Full variable domain (missing parts from reference TRBV7-8 and TRBJ2-3): GAGVSQSPRYKVAKRGQDVALRCDPISGHVSLFWYQQALGQGPEFLTYFQNEAQLDKSGLPSDRFFAERPEGSVSTLKIQRTQQEDSAVYLCASSLRDRDTDTQYFGPGTRLTVL.

This clonotype was picked up many times. This chain uses TRBV7-8 with TRBJ2-7; a weak D match, TRBD1 (5 bases). Germline CDR1 and CDR2: SGHVS and FQNEAQ. CDR3 size: 13 residues. V lost 3 bases and J 2 bases, leaving 8 bases between the germline ends. CDR3 sequence: CASSLPGPYEQYF. The CDR3 region has the DNA TGTGCCAGCAGCTTGCCAGGGCCCTACGAGCAGTACTTC.

This clonotype was counted only a few times. The chain uses TRBV7-9 and TRBJ2-2; the D gene could be TRBD1 or TRBD2 (5 bases each). This CDR3 region has 12 residues. Germline V gene lookup returns CDR1 SEHNR and CDR2 FQNEAQ (reference sequence). The germline V and J ends were trimmed by 7 bases and 6 bases, with 9 bases remaining between them. DNA for the CDR3: TGTGCCAGCATCGTGGGGGCCGGGGAGCTGTTTTTT. Translated: CASIVGAGELFF.

This clonotype occurred a few times. The chain links TRBV28 to TRBJ2-3, with 7 nucleotides matching TRBD2. After removal of 2 bases from V and 2 bases from J, the junction contained 10 bases not matched to a gene. There are 17 residues in the CDR3. The germline CDR1 and CDR2 sequences are MDHEN and SYDVKM. The CDR3 nucleotides are TGTGCCAGCAGTTTAAGGAAGACTAGCCAAATCACAGATACGCAGTATTTT. Encoded protein: CASSLRKTSQITDTQYF.

Worth noting for this clonotype: The final CDR3 position lacks the conserved phenylalanine or tryptophan, pointing to a likely read error. This sequence joins TRBV7-2 and TRBJ2-7; D remains ambiguous. The CDR3 totals 12 residues. Germline CDR1 and CDR2: SGHTA and FQGNSA. The ends were cut back, 3 bases at V and 5 bases at J, with 8 bases in the middle. Written as DNA, the CDR3 is TGTGCCAGCAGCTTGGTGAGCCACGAGCAGTACTGC. As protein: CASSLVSHEQYC.

This chain links TRBV7-2 with TRBJ2-5; 13 bases map to TRBD2. Per germline, CDR1 SGHTA and CDR2 FQGNSA. V was pared by 5 bases and J by 2 bases, with 5 bases of the junction left unmatched. This CDR3 is 16 amino acids long. In DNA, the CDR3 is TGTGCCAGCAGCAAGACTAGCGGGGGGCCACAAGAGACCCAGTACTTC. The encoded protein is CASSKTSGGPQETQYF.

The rearrangement joins TRBV19 to TRBJ2-2; 7 positions match TRBD2. CDR1 is LNHDA, CDR2 SQIVND, per germline (reference sequence). The CDR3 covers 14 residues. Losses at the gene ends were 7 bases for V and 0 bases for J; bases not matched to a gene: 2. The CDR3 nucleotides read TGTGCCAGTATTCGGGGGGCGAACACCGGGGAGCTGTTTTTT. This translates into CASIRGANTGELFF.

CDR3 nucleotides: TGCGCCAGCAGCCAAGATATCGGTACGCAGTATTTT. Residues: CASSQDIGTQYF. J is TRBJ2-3 and V is TRBV4-1; D remains unclear. Germline V gene lookup returns CDR1 MGHRA and CDR2 YSYEKL. Trimming cost V 0 bases and J 8 bases, with 6 bases left between them. This CDR3 is 12 amino acids long.